A single sample gave rise to the 30 T cell receptor beta chains below, sequenced in a study of blood T cell repertoires in COVID-19. Measured with immunoSEQ multiplex PCR; TCRdb has only the in-frame clones, and not every one. The table records about 180,000 clones, 80% to 90% of them present only once. Sequenced input: peripheral blood. These receptors all stem from a woman aged 70 to 79 with COVID-19, enrolled during active disease.

This clone was picked up one time. The CDR3 loop is CASRYRVGNQPQHF. In DNA form, the CDR3 reads TGTGCCAGCAGGTACAGGGTTGGCAATCAGCCCCAGCATTTT. The chain recombines TRBV27 with TRBJ1-5, with a weak D call TRBD1 (6 bases). The germline V gene encodes CDR1 MNHEY and CDR2 SMNVEV (reference sequence). The V and J ends lost 6 bases and 2 bases respectively, with 11 bases between them. This CDR3 is 14 amino acids long.

The chain joins TRBV5-3 to TRBJ1-1, with 7 bases aligning to TRBD1. TRBV5-3 is reported as an ORF; its role is uncertain. Trimming took 8 bases from V and 2 from J; bases not matched to a gene: 21. The CDR3 covers 18 residues. This chain's CDR3 is CARNRTFSGQVDNTEAFF. The CDR3 region has the DNA TGTGCCAGGAACCGTACCTTTAGCGGACAGGTAGATAACACTGAAGCTTTCTTT.

The V gene is TRBV5-1, the J gene TRBJ1-1; maybe TRBD1 (5 bases). Germline assignment: CDR1 SGHRS and CDR2 YFSETQ. V lost 5 bases to trimming and J lost 1 base, with 18 bases between them. The CDR3 extends over 16 amino acids. This chain's CDR3 is CASRSQGRIWNTEAFF. The CDR3 DNA reads TGCGCCAGCAGGTCCCAGGGTAGGATTTGGAACACTGAAGCTTTCTTT. The full variable domain, in which reference TRBV5-1 and TRBJ1-1 provide the parts outside the CDR3, is KAGVTQTPRYLIKTRGQQVTLSCSPISGHRSVSWYQQTPGQGLQFLFEYFSETQRNKGNFPGRFSGRQFSNSRSEMNVSTLELGDSALYLCASRSQGRIWNTEAFFGQGTRLTVV.

The rearrangement uses TRBV25-1 and TRBJ2-7, with 12 positions matching TRBD2. The CDR3 length is 15 residues. The germline CDR1 and CDR2 sequences are MGHDK and SYGVNS. Trimming cost V 3 bases and J 4 bases; bases outside gene matches: 4. The CDR3 coding sequence is TGTGCCAGCAGTGACTCGACTAGCGGGAGTTACGAGCAGTACTTC. This gives the protein CASSDSTSGSYEQYF.

J is TRBJ1-2 and V is TRBV12-3 or TRBV12-4, with D hard to call. The CDR3 consists of 13 residues. The V and J ends lost 1 base and 5 bases respectively, with 8 bases between them. CDR3 protein: CASSLVTGYGYTF. The CDR3 DNA sequence: TGTGCCAGCAGTTTAGTCACGGGATATGGCTACACCTTC.

The gene calls are TRBV5-1 and TRBJ2-1; D may be TRBD1 (6 bases). Germline CDR1 is SGHRS and CDR2 is YFSETQ. Trimming shortened V by 2 bases and J by 5 bases, and 14 bases separated the two germline ends. There are 15 residues in the CDR3. CDR3 in amino acids: CASSFEAGVHNEQFF. CDR3 bases: TGCGCCAGCAGCTTTGAGGCAGGGGTCCACAATGAGCAGTTCTTC.

This clone was seen once. The V and J genes are TRBV2 and TRBJ1-6; weak D call: TRBD1 (6 bases). Germline V gene sequence: CDR1 SNHLY, CDR2 FYNNEI. Trimming took 8 bases from V and 7 from J, leaving 21 bases between them. This CDR3 comprises 16 residues. The CDR3 coding sequence is TGTGCCAGCTGCTTAAGGGGCAGGGGATTAAATTCACCCCTCCACTTT. Amino acids: CASCLRGRGLNSPLHF.

This chain links TRBV7-9 with TRBJ1-1, with unresolved D. Germline V gives CDR1 SEHNR, CDR2 FQNEAQ (reference sequence). CDR3 length: 13 amino acids. The V and J ends lost 2 bases and 3 bases respectively, with 7 bases between them. CDR3 loop: CASSLRRDTEAFF. CDR3 DNA: TGTGCCAGCAGCTTAAGGAGAGACACTGAAGCTTTCTTT.

This rearrangement joins TRBV21-1 to TRBJ2-4; no DNA check was done on the table's D call, TRBD1. TRBV21-1 is annotated as a pseudogene. This CDR3 region has 17 residues. The CDR3 region is CASSKGHRGKAKNIQYF. The CDR3 region has the DNA TGTGCCAGCAGCAAAGGGCACAGGGGGAAGGCCAAAAACATTCAGTACTTC.

The CDR3 sequence is CASSLTNGVTEAFF. The CDR3 DNA reads as TGTGCCAGCAGCTTAACGAACGGGGTCACTGAAGCTTTCTTT. The chain joins TRBV7-3 to TRBJ1-1; D gene ambiguous. Trimming took off 0 bases at V and 4 bases at J, with 9 bases between the two ends. The CDR3 totals 14 residues. From germline, CDR1 is SGHTA and CDR2 FQGTGA.

This sequence joins TRBV6-6 and TRBJ2-5, with TRBD2 as a possible D gene (5 bases). The V and J ends lost 6 bases and 1 base respectively, with 18 bases between them. The CDR3 contains 16 residues. Germline lookup yields CDR1 MNHNY and CDR2 SVGAGI (reference sequence). CDR3 sequence reads: CASSPRAGNPQETQYF. The CDR3, as DNA: TGTGCCAGCAGCCCCAGAGCCGGGAACCCCCAAGAGACCCAGTACTTC.

V and J are TRBV3-1 (or the pseudogene TRBV3-2) and TRBJ2-7; D possibly corresponds to TRBD1 (5 bases). This CDR3 has 15 amino acids. CDR1 and CDR2 (germline): LGHDT, YNNKEL (reference sequence). V was trimmed by 6 bases and J by 0 bases, leaving 15 bases between them. The CDR3 nucleotides read TGTGCCAGCAGATTCAACTGGGGCCACTCCTACGAGCAGTACTTC. Its translation: CASRFNWGHSYEQYF.

The rearrangement uses TRBV19 and TRBJ1-1, with TRBD1 matching over 7 bases. CDR1 is LNHDA and CDR2 is SQIVND in the germline V gene (reference sequence). The J segment lost 5 bases and the V segment lost 4 bases, leaving 4 bases of the junction unmatched. This CDR3 comprises 13 residues. In DNA, the CDR3 is TGTGCCAGTAGTAAGACAGGGTGGACTGAAGCTTTCTTT. Translating it yields CASSKTGWTEAFF.

The CDR3 DNA reads TGTGCCAGCAGTCTGGGACAGACGAACACCGGGGAGCTGTTTTTT. Protein: CASSLGQTNTGELFF. The chain is built from TRBV2 and TRBJ2-2, with 7 nucleotides matching TRBD1. This CDR3 spans 15 amino acids. V trimming: 5 bases; J trimming: 0 bases; junction bases outside the gene matches: 3. The germline CDR1 and CDR2 sequences are SNHLY and FYNNEI. Filled out from reference TRBV2 and TRBJ2-2, the complete variable domain reads EPEVTQTPSHQVTQMGQEVILRCVPISNHLYFYWYRQILGQKVEFLVSFYNNEISEKSEIFDDQFSVERPDGSNFTLKIRSTKLEDSAMYFCASSLGQTNTGELFFGEGSRLTVL.

J is TRBJ1-1 and V is TRBV30, with TRBD1 matching 9 bases. This CDR3 spans 15 amino acids. V lost 0 bases to trimming and J lost 4 bases; unmatched junction nucleotides: 6. The germline CDR1 and CDR2 sequences are GTSNPN and SVGIG (reference sequence). CDR3 region: CAWSVGGTGRTEAFF. CDR3 nucleotides: TGTGCCTGGAGTGTGGGCGGGACAGGGCGCACTGAAGCTTTCTTT.

This clone was counted only a few times. The chain joins TRBV10-3 to TRBJ1-2; 8 bases line up with TRBD1. V lost 3 bases, J lost 8 bases, and 5 bases stayed unmatched. The CDR3 extends over 13 amino acids. Germline CDR1 is ENHRY and CDR2 is SYGVKD. The CDR3 here is CAISEQGQEGYTF. The CDR3 DNA reads TGTGCCATCAGTGAACAGGGACAGGAAGGCTACACCTTC.

A remark on this clone: At one end, the junction sequence differs from germline, possibly due to a read error. The V call is TRBV6-4, the J call TRBJ1-6; D is unclear. The length of the CDR3 is 15 residues. Per germline, CDR1 MRHNA and CDR2 SNTAGT. As DNA, the CDR3 is TGTGCCAGCAGCGACTCGGACTGGGAGGATCCACCCCTCCACTTT. Translated: CASSDSDWEDPPLHF.

This rearrangement joins TRBV11-3 to TRBJ1-6; 7 bases agree with TRBD1. The CDR3 is 14 amino acids. Germline lookup yields CDR1 SGHNT and CDR2 YENEEA. V dropped 4 bases and J dropped 7; count of bases not matched to a gene: 4. DNA for the CDR3: TGTGCCAGCAGCTCCGGGACAGAGAATTCACCCCTCCACTTT. Translated: CASSSGTENSPLHF.

V usage is TRBV3-1 (or the pseudogene TRBV3-2) and J usage is TRBJ1-4; a possible D gene is TRBD1 (5 bases). Germline CDR1 is LGHDT and CDR2 is YNNKEL (reference sequence). Trimming took off 7 bases at V and 10 bases at J, with 22 bases between the two ends. This CDR3 region has 15 residues. The CDR3 DNA sequence: TGTGCCAGCACGTCATCGGCGGGCAGGGAGGGAAAACTGTTTTTT. Translating gives CASTSSAGREGKLFF.

In DNA, the CDR3 is TGTGCCAGCAGCTCCCCGGACAGGTCCACGCAGTATTTT. It translates to CASSSPDRSTQYF. The gene calls are TRBV7-3 and TRBJ2-3, with TRBD1 identical over 7 bases. The CDR3 totals 13 residues. V was pared by 4 bases and J by 9 bases, with 7 bases of the junction left unmatched. Germline CDR1 reads SGHTA; CDR2 reads FQGTGA.

The chain joins TRBV2 to TRBJ2-1, with TRBD2 matching over 8 bases. V shed 2 bases and J 3 bases; nucleotides not matched to a gene: 3. Germline CDR1 reads SNHLY; CDR2 reads FYNNEI. The CDR3 runs to 15 residues. The CDR3, as DNA: TGTGCCAGCAGTGAAAGCAGCGGGAGCTACAATGAGCAGTTCTTC. This encodes CASSESSGSYNEQFF.

The chain carries TRBV4-1 and TRBJ1-4; D ambiguous. CDR1 and CDR2 from the germline V gene are MGHRA and YSYEKL. With 3 bases removed from V and 4 bases from J, the gap between germline ends came to 15 bases. CDR3 length: 16 residues. The CDR3 nucleotides are TGCGCCAGCAGCCAGCAGTATCAGGCCGTTAATGAAAAACTGTTTTTT. The encoded protein is CASSQQYQAVNEKLFF.

This sequence joins TRBV4-1 and TRBJ1-5, with 7 bases lining up with TRBD1. CDR1 is MGHRA, CDR2 YSYEKL, per germline. V dropped 4 bases and J dropped 5; count of bases not matched to a gene: 8. The CDR3 contains 15 residues. Here the CDR3 DNA reads TGCGCCAGCAGCCGCCGGTCCGGGACAGATCAGCCCCAGCATTTT. Translated: CASSRRSGTDQPQHF.

The V gene is TRBV3-1 (or the pseudogene TRBV3-2), the J gene TRBJ2-1, with D maybe TRBD2 (6 bases). This CDR3 has 13 residues. CDR1 is LGHDT, CDR2 YNNKEL, per germline (reference sequence). Trimming shortened V by 4 bases and J by 3 bases, and 7 bases separated the two germline ends. Written as DNA, the CDR3 is TGTGCCAGCAGCCTGACTAGCTACAATGAGCAGTTCTTC. Amino acid sequence: CASSLTSYNEQFF.

Only one count was recorded for this clone. The rearrangement joins TRBV20-1 to TRBJ2-1; TRBD2 aligns across 7 bases. The CDR3 extends over 15 amino acids. J gave up 4 bases and V 3 bases, and 9 bases lay outside the gene matches. The V gene's germline CDR1 is DFQATT and CDR2 SNEGSKA (reference sequence). This CDR3 reads CSASPGLGGYNEQFF. CDR3 coding DNA: TGCAGTGCTAGTCCAGGACTAGGCGGATACAATGAGCAGTTCTTC.

The chain uses TRBV19 and TRBJ2-1, with 8 nucleotides matching TRBD2. V was clipped by 10 bases and J by 6 bases; unmatched bases: 8. The germline V gene has CDR1 LNHDA and CDR2 SQIVND (reference sequence). This CDR3 has 13 residues. For the CDR3, the DNA is TGTGCCACAAGCGGCGGGAGGCCCAATGAGCAGTTCTTC. It yields the protein CATSGGRPNEQFF.

This clone has just one count. The chain carries TRBV5-1 and TRBJ2-5, with 9 bases identical to TRBD2. Unmatched junction bases numbered 4, after V lost 0 bases and J lost 4 bases. This CDR3 contains 15 residues. CDR1 and CDR2 (germline): SGHRS, YFSETQ. The CDR3 sequence: CASSLDRGRGETQYF. The CDR3 bases are TGCGCCAGCAGCTTGGATCGCGGGAGGGGAGAGACCCAGTACTTC.

The chain combines TRBV7-8 with TRBJ1-2; D is possibly TRBD1 (6 bases). The V end was cut by 0 bases, the J end by 5 bases, with 10 bases between. CDR1 is SGHVS and CDR2 is FQNEAQ in the germline V gene. The length of the CDR3 is 14 residues. CDR3 sequence reads: CASSLARGRYGYTF. The CDR3 bases are TGTGCCAGCAGCTTAGCCAGGGGACGGTATGGCTACACCTTC.

This chain uses TRBV18 with TRBJ2-7; no clear D gene. V lost 0 bases to trimming and J lost 2 bases, with 8 bases between them. Germline V CDR1 and CDR2: KGHSH, LQKENI. This CDR3 is 14 amino acids long. The DNA for the CDR3 is TGTGCCAGCTCACCACCCGGCGGTACCTACGAGCAGTACTTC. Translating gives CASSPPGGTYEQYF.

The chain couples TRBV12-5 to TRBJ2-5; D remains ambiguous. The CDR3 totals 13 residues. CDR1 and CDR2 (germline): LGHNT, FRNRAP. Trimming removed 3 bases from V and 2 bases from J, with 7 bases in between. CDR3 protein: CASGFLSQETQYF. For the CDR3, the DNA is TGTGCTAGTGGTTTCCTATCGCAAGAGACCCAGTACTTC.